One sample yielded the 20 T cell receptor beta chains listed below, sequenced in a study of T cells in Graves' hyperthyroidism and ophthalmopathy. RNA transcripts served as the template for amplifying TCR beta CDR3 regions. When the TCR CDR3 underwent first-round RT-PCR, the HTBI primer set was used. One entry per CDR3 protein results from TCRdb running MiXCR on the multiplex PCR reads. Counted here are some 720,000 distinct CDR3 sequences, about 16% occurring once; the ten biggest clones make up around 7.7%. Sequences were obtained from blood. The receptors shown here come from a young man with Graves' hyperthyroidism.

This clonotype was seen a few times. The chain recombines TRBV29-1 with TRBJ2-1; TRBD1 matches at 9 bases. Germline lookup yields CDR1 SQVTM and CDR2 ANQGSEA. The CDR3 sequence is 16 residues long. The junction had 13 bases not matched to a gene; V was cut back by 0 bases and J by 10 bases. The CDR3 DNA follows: TGCAGCGTTGAAGATAGAAAAGGCGGACAGGGGAAAGAGCAGTTCTTC. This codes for CSVEDRKGGQGKEQFF.

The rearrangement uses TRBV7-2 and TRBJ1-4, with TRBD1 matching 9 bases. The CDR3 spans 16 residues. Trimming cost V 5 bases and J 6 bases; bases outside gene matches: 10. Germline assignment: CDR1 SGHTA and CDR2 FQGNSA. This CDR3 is CASSSLYRDRDEKLFF. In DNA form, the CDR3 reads TGTGCCAGCAGCAGCCTCTACCGGGACAGGGATGAAAAACTGTTTTTT.

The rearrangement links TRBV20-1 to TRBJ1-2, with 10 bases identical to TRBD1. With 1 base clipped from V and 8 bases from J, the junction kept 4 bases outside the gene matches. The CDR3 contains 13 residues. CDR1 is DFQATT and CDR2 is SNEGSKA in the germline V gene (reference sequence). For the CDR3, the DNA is TGCAGTGCTAGAGGACAGGGGGCCTACGGCTACACCTTC. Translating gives CSARGQGAYGYTF.

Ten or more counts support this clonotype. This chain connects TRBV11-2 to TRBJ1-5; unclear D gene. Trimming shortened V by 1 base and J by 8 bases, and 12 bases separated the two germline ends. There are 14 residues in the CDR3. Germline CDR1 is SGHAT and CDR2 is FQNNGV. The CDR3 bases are TGTGCCAGCAGCTTAGGTAGCGGGTCCGAGCCCCAGCATTTT. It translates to CASSLGSGSEPQHF.

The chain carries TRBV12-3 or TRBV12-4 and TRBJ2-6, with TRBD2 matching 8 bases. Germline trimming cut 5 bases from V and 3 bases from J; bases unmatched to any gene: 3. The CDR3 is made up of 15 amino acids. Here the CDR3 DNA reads TGTGCCAGCAGTGTGCGGGGGGTTGGGGCCAACGTCCTGACTTTC. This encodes CASSVRGVGANVLTF.

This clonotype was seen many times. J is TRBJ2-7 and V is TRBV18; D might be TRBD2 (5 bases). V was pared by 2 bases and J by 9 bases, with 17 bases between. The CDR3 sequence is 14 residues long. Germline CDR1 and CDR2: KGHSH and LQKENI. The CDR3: CASSPTSPGMGQYF. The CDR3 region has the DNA TGTGCCAGCTCACCAACGTCTCCCGGGATGGGGCAGTACTTC. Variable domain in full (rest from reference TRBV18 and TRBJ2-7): NAGVMQNPRHLVRRRGQEARLRCSPMKGHSHVYWYRQLPEEGLKFMVYLQKENIIDESGMPKERFSAEFPKEGPSILRIQQVVRGDSAAYFCASSPTSPGMGQYFGPGTRLTVT.

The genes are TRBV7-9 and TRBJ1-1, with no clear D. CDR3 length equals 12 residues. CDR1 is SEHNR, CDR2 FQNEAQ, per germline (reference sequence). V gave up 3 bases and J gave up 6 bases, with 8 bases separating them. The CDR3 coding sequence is TGTGCCAGCAGCTTGGCAAGCTCTGAAGCTTTCTTT. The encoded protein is CASSLASSEAFF.

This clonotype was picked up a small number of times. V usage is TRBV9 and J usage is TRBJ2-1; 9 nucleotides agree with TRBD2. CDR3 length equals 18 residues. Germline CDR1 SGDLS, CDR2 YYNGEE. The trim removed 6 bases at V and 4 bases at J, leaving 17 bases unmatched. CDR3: CASTGGTSPTLGYNEQFF. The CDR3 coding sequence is TGTGCCAGCACCGGGGGGACTAGCCCAACTTTGGGGTACAATGAGCAGTTCTTC.

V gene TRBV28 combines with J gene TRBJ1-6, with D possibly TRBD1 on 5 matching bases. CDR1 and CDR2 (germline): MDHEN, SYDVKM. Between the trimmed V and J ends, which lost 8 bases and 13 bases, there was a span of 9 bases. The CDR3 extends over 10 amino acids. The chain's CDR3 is CASGTVPLHF. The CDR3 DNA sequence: TGTGCCAGCGGGACCGTCCCCCTCCACTTT.

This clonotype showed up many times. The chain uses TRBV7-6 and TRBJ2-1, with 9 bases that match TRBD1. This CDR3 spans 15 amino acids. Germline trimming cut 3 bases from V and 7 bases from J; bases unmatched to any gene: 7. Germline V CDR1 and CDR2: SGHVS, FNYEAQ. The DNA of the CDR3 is TGTGCCAGCAGCTTTTCCGGGACAGGGAAGAATGAGCAGTTCTTC. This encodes CASSFSGTGKNEQFF.

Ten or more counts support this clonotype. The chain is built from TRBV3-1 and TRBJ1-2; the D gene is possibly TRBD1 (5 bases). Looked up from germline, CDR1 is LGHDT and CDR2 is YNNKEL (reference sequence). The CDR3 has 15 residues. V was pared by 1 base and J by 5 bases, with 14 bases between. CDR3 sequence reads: CASSQAPGTEYGYTF. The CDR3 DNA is TGTGCCAGCAGCCAAGCTCCCGGGACGGAGTATGGCTACACCTTC. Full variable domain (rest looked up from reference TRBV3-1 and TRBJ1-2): DTAVSQTPKYLVTQMGNDKSIKCEQNLGHDTMYWYKQDSKKFLKIMFSYNNKELIINETVPNRFSPKSPDKAHLNLHINSLELGDSAVYFCASSQAPGTEYGYTFGSGTRLTVV.

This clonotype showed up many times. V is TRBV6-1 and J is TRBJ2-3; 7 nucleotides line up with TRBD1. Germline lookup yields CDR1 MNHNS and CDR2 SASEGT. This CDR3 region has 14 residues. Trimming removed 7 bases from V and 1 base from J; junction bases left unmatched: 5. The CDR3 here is CASKGTGGTDTQYF. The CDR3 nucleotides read TGTGCCAGCAAAGGCACAGGGGGCACAGATACGCAGTATTTT.

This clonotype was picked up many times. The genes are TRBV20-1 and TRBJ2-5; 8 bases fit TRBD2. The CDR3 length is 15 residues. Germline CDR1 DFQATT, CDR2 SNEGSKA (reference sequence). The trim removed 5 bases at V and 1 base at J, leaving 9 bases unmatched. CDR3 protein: CSASRRGGVQETQYF. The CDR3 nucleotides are TGCAGTGCTTCCCGACGGGGGGGGGTCCAAGAGACCCAGTACTTC.

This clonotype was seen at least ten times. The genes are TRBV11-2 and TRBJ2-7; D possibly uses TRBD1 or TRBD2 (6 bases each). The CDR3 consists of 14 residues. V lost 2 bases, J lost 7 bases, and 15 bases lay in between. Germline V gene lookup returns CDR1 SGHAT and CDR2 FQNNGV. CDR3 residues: CASSLPWGAGEQYF. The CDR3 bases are TGTGCCAGCAGCTTACCATGGGGGGCGGGGGAGCAGTACTTC. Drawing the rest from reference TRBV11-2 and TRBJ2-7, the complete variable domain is EAGVAQSPRYKIIEKRQSVAFWCNPISGHATLYWYQQILGQGPKLLIQFQNNGVVDDSQLPKDRFSAERLKGVDSTLKIQPAKLEDSAVYLCASSLPWGAGEQYFGPGTRLTVT.

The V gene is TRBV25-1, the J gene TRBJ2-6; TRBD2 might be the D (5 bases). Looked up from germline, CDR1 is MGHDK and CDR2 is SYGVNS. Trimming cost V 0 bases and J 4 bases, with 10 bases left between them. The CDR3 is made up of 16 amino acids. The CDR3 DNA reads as TGTGCCAGCAGTGAATATCGAGGGCCCGGGGCCAACGTCCTGACTTTC. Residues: CASSEYRGPGANVLTF.

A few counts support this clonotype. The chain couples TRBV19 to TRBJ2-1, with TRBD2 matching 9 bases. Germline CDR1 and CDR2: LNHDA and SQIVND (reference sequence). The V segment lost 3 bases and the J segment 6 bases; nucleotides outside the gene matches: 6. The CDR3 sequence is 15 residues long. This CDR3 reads CASSIIDSGSNEQFF. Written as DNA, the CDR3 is TGTGCCAGTAGTATTATTGATAGCGGGAGCAATGAGCAGTTCTTC. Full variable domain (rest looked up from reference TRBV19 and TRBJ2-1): DGGITQSPKYLFRKEGQNVTLSCEQNLNHDAMYWYRQDPGQGLRLIYYSQIVNDFQKGDIAEGYSVSREKKESFPLTVTSAQKNPTAFYLCASSIIDSGSNEQFFGPGTRLTVL.

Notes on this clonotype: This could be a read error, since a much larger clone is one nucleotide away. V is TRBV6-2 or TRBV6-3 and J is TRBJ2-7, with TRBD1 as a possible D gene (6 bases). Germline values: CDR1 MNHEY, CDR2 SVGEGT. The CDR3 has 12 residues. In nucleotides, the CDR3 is TGTGTCAGCACAGGGTTAAGCTACGAGCAGTACTTC. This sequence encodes CVSTGLSYEQYF.

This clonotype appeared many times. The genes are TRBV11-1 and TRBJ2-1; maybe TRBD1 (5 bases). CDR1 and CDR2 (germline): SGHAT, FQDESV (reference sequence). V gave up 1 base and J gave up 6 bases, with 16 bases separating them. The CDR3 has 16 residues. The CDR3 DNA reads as TGTGCCAGCAGCTTAGGGTTTCCCCAGCAGGGCAATGAGCAGTTCTTC. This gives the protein CASSLGFPQQGNEQFF. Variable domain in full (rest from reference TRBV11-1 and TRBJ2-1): EAEVAQSPRYKITEKSQAVAFWCDPISGHATLYWYRQILGQGPELLVQFQDESVVDDSQLPKDRFSAERLKGVDSTLKIQPAELGDSAMYLCASSLGFPQQGNEQFFGPGTRLTVL.

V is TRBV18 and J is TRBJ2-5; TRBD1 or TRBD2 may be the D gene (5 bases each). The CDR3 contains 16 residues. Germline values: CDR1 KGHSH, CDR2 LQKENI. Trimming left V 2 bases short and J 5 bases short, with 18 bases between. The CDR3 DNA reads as TGTGCCAGCTCACCATCCCCAGGGAGTGAGGAGGAGACCCAGTACTTC. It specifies CASSPSPGSEEETQYF.

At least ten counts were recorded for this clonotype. The CDR3 reads CASSVGQGVETQYF. The CDR3 nucleotides are TGTGCCAGCAGTGTCGGACAGGGGGTGGAGACCCAGTACTTC. V gene TRBV2 combines with J gene TRBJ2-5, with 10 bases lining up with TRBD1. The length of the CDR3 is 14 residues. V trimming: 4 bases; J trimming: 5 bases; junction bases outside the gene matches: 4. Germline lookup yields CDR1 SNHLY and CDR2 FYNNEI.